This entry lists 25 T cell receptor beta chains sequenced from one sample in a study of OX40 agonist ivuxolimab in advanced cancers. Profiled with immunoSEQ multiplex PCR; TCRdb holds only in-frame clones, not every one. The sample lists about 110,000 clones; around 93% were seen once. This specimen was CD4+ or CD8+ T cells sorted from blood, taken in a trial of the OX40 agonist ivuxolimab. These TCRs come from an adult with an advanced solid tumor such as melanoma, head and neck, liver or kidney cancer.

The rearrangement uses TRBV9 and TRBJ2-1, with 7 positions matching TRBD2. The length of the CDR3 is 15 residues. In germline, CDR1 is SGDLS, CDR2 YYNGEE. V gave up 3 bases and J gave up 7 bases; unmatched junction bases: 10. This CDR3 reads CASSAHSGRANEQFF. The DNA of the CDR3 is TGTGCCAGCAGCGCCCACTCGGGGAGGGCGAATGAGCAGTTCTTC. Variable domain in full (rest from reference TRBV9 and TRBJ2-1): DSGVTQTPKHLITATGQRVTLRCSPRSGDLSVYWYQQSLDQGLQFLIQYYNGEERAKGNILERFSAQQFPDLHSELNLSSLELGDSALYFCASSAHSGRANEQFFGPGTRLTVL.

The rearrangement uses TRBV9 and TRBJ2-1; the D gene is possibly TRBD2 (6 bases). This CDR3 region has 18 residues. V was pared by 4 bases and J by 0 bases, with 20 bases between. CDR1 is SGDLS and CDR2 is YYNGEE in the germline V gene. The CDR3 here is CASSPSGRTASSYNEQFF. The CDR3 DNA sequence: TGTGCCAGCAGCCCCTCAGGGAGGACGGCCAGCTCCTACAATGAGCAGTTCTTC. The full variable domain, completed using reference TRBV9 and TRBJ2-1, is DSGVTQTPKHLITATGQRVTLRCSPRSGDLSVYWYQQSLDQGLQFLIQYYNGEERAKGNILERFSAQQFPDLHSELNLSSLELGDSALYFCASSPSGRTASSYNEQFFGPGTRLTVL.

This chain joins TRBV5-8 and TRBJ2-1, with 9 bases aligning to TRBD1. The length of the CDR3 is 13 residues. The V gene end was trimmed by 5 bases and the J gene end by 7 bases; junction bases not matched to a gene: 4. CDR1 and CDR2 (germline): SGHTS, YDEGEE. The CDR3 nucleotides are TGTGCCAGCAGGTTGACAGGGGGGAATGAGCAGTTCTTC. Translation: CASRLTGGNEQFF.

The rearrangement links TRBV5-4 to TRBJ2-5; D is ambiguous. The germline V and J ends were trimmed by 4 bases and 2 bases, with 15 bases remaining between them. The CDR3 spans 15 residues. CDR1 and CDR2 (germline): SGHNT, YYREEE (reference sequence). CDR3 protein: CASSPQPVAQETQYF. The CDR3 DNA is TGTGCCAGCAGCCCTCAACCGGTTGCGCAAGAGACCCAGTACTTC. Full variable domain (outside the CDR3, taken from reference TRBV5-4 and TRBJ2-5): ETGVTQSPTHLIKTRGQQVTLRCSSQSGHNTVSWYQQALGQGPQFIFQYYREEENGRGNFPPRFSGLQFPNYSSELNVNALELDDSALYLCASSPQPVAQETQYFGPGTRLLVL.

The chain uses TRBV20-1 and TRBJ1-1; D is unclear. V lost 0 bases and J lost 8, with 7 bases in between. The CDR3 covers 11 residues. CDR1 is DFQATT, CDR2 SNEGSKA, per germline (reference sequence). The CDR3 reads CSARDYGEAFF. The CDR3 region has the DNA TGCAGTGCTAGAGATTACGGAGAAGCTTTCTTT.

The chain couples TRBV7-3 to TRBJ2-5, with 10 bases fitting TRBD1. This CDR3 is 15 amino acids long. Trimming removed 5 bases from V and 5 bases from J; junction bases left unmatched: 8. The germline CDR1 and CDR2 sequences are SGHTA and FQGTGA. CDR3 sequence (DNA): TGTGCCAGCAGCCCCCGGACAGGGGGAAGGGAGACCCAGTACTTC. Translation: CASSPRTGGRETQYF.

This chain connects TRBV27 to TRBJ2-2, with 7 bases matching TRBD2. The V gene's germline CDR1 is MNHEY and CDR2 SMNVEV (reference sequence). Trimming cost V 1 base and J 3 bases; bases outside gene matches: 8. This CDR3 region has 17 residues. CDR3 coding DNA: TGTGCCAGCAGTTTATGGGGGGGAACGGGGTACACCGGGGAGCTGTTTTTT. The encoded protein is CASSLWGGTGYTGELFF.

V and J are TRBV5-4 and TRBJ2-7; 8 bases map to TRBD2. CDR1 SGHNT and CDR2 YYREEE come from the germline V gene (reference sequence). The CDR3 spans 19 residues. Trimming cost V 6 bases and J 0 bases; bases outside gene matches: 20. The DNA for the CDR3 is TGTGCCAGCACGGCAGGTGGGGCTAGCGGGCTACTCACCTCCTACGAGCAGTACTTC. Its translation is CASTAGGASGLLTSYEQYF.

This clone came up a few times. This chain joins TRBV9 and TRBJ1-5; D gene uncertain. The CDR3 has 14 amino acids. The germline gives CDR1 SGDLS, CDR2 YYNGEE. Trimming removed 0 bases from V and 5 bases from J, with 9 bases in between. The CDR3 protein is CASSVAGGDQPQHF. The CDR3 nucleotides are TGTGCCAGCAGCGTAGCTGGCGGAGATCAGCCCCAGCATTTT.

This chain links TRBV5-8 with TRBJ1-2, with 9 bases lining up with TRBD1. The CDR3 has 13 residues. J was trimmed by 6 bases and V by 6 bases; bases with no gene match: 6. Germline assignment: CDR1 SGHTS and CDR2 YDEGEE. The CDR3 DNA reads TGTGCCAGCACCCGGGACAGGGCTGATGGCTACACCTTC. This codes for CASTRDRADGYTF.

As DNA, the CDR3 is TGTGCCAGCAGTTACTCGAGGAACTATGGCTACACCTTC. This translates into CASSYSRNYGYTF. The chain employs TRBV6-5 and TRBJ1-2; no definite D call. The CDR3 extends over 13 amino acids. Deletions cut 0 bases from V and 2 bases from J, with 4 bases between. Germline CDR1 MNHEY, CDR2 SVGAGI.

J is TRBJ2-2 and V is TRBV10-2; tentatively, D is TRBD2 (5 bases). Germline lookup yields CDR1 WSHSY and CDR2 SAAADI. V lost 7 bases to trimming and J lost 1 base, with 10 bases between them. The CDR3 runs 14 residues. The CDR3 region has the DNA TGCGCCAGCACCCTGGCGGGGAACACCGGGGAGCTGTTTTTT. Translation: CASTLAGNTGELFF.

This clone was counted a single time. CDR3 DNA: TGCGCCAGCAGCCAAGAACCTCAGGGTGTACCCTACAATGAGCAGTTCTTC. Translating it yields CASSQEPQGVPYNEQFF. The chain recombines TRBV4-1 with TRBJ2-1, with TRBD1 as a possible D gene (5 bases). Per the germline V gene, CDR1 is MGHRA and CDR2 is YSYEKL. Trimming left V 0 bases short and J 2 bases short, with 14 bases between. This CDR3 spans 17 amino acids.

The chain recombines TRBV19 with TRBJ1-2, with D perhaps TRBD1 (5 bases). Per germline, CDR1 LNHDA and CDR2 SQIVND (reference sequence). Deletions cut 5 bases from V and 2 bases from J, with 15 bases between. The CDR3 runs 15 residues. In DNA form, the CDR3 reads TGTGCCAGTAGTGTCTCCGGGACCTCCAACTATGGCTACACCTTC. It translates to CASSVSGTSNYGYTF.

Here the CDR3 reads CAISEIGQPQHF. The CDR3 DNA reads as TGTGCCATCAGTGAGATCGGCCAGCCCCAGCATTTT. V and J are TRBV10-3 and TRBJ1-5; no firm D call. With 2 bases removed from V and 7 bases from J, the gap between germline ends came to 6 bases. Per germline, CDR1 ENHRY and CDR2 SYGVKD. The CDR3 covers 12 residues.

The gene calls are TRBV19 and TRBJ2-2; 7 bases fit TRBD1. The V segment lost 4 bases and the J segment 3 bases; nucleotides outside the gene matches: 2. This CDR3 is 14 amino acids long. Germline-derived CDR1 and CDR2 are LNHDA and SQIVND (reference sequence). The CDR3 loop is CASSRDRHTGELFF. CDR3 nucleotide sequence: TGTGCCAGTAGTAGGGACAGACACACCGGGGAGCTGTTTTTT.

This clone showed up just once. This chain uses TRBV15 with TRBJ2-7; D is ambiguous. Trimming left V 5 bases short and J 4 bases short, with 12 bases between. The CDR3 length is 13 residues. Germline V CDR1 and CDR2: LNHNV, YYDKDF (reference sequence). The CDR3, as DNA: TGTGCCACCAGCCCTGACCCCTTTTACGAGCAGTACTTC. It is translated as CATSPDPFYEQYF.

This chain connects TRBV4-2 to TRBJ1-2; 7 bases agree with TRBD1. CDR3 size: 16 residues. V gave up 0 bases and J gave up 4 bases; unmatched junction bases: 8. From germline, CDR1 is LGHNA and CDR2 YNFKEQ. The CDR3 DNA follows: TGTGCCAGCAGCCAAGAGGGAGGGACAGTTGCCTATGGCTACACCTTC. Encoded protein: CASSQEGGTVAYGYTF.

The V and J genes are TRBV6-1 and TRBJ2-5; a possible D gene is TRBD2 (5 bases). This CDR3 is built from 13 residues. CDR1 is MNHNS, CDR2 SASEGT, per germline. The V and J ends lost 8 bases and 9 bases respectively, with 19 bases between them. The CDR3 DNA is TGTGCCAGCGTGAGCGCGCGGGTATTGGCCCAGTACTTC. Translated, it gives CASVSARVLAQYF.

The chain's CDR3 is CASSSSVNEKLFF. CDR3 sequence (DNA): TGTGCCAGCAGCTCCTCGGTCAATGAAAAACTGTTTTTT. The chain carries TRBV11-1 and TRBJ1-4; D not certain. The germline gives CDR1 SGHAT, CDR2 FQDESV (reference sequence). V lost 4 bases and J 5 bases, leaving 8 bases between the germline ends. This CDR3 comprises 13 residues.

The chain links TRBV2 to TRBJ2-3, with 9 bases fitting TRBD2. The CDR3 loop spans 15 amino acids. Germline V lookup: CDR1 SNHLY, CDR2 FYNNEI. After removal of 6 bases from V and 1 base from J, the junction contained 5 bases not matched to a gene. CDR3 sequence (DNA): TGTGCCAGCAGGAGGACTAGCGAGCGCACAGATACGCAGTATTTT. This sequence encodes CASRRTSERTDTQYF.

The chain carries TRBV30 and TRBJ1-2; the D is unclear. Trimming took 1 base from V and 8 from J, leaving 8 bases between them. The germline V gene encodes CDR1 GTSNPN and CDR2 SVGIG (reference sequence). CDR3 size: 11 residues. The CDR3 region has the DNA TGTGCCTGGAGTGCGCTCGGGGGCTACACCTTC. Residues: CAWSALGGYTF.

This chain connects TRBV7-9 to TRBJ1-1, with unresolved D. Per the germline V gene, CDR1 is SEHNR and CDR2 is FQNEAQ (reference sequence). The CDR3 consists of 13 residues. Trimming removed 8 bases from V and 5 bases from J, with 15 bases in between. The CDR3 DNA sequence: TGTGCCAGCGGCGCTCTACTAGGGACTGAAGCTTTCTTT. The encoded protein is CASGALLGTEAFF.

V and J are TRBV27 and TRBJ2-1; D possibly corresponds to TRBD2 (6 bases). Germline CDR1 is MNHEY and CDR2 is SMNVEV (reference sequence). CDR3 length: 19 residues. V was cut by 9 bases and J by 3 bases, with 30 bases left in between. The CDR3 coding sequence is TGTGCCAGTTCCCCGCCAGGAGGGCTAGCTACCCACAACTACAATGAGCAGTTCTTC. Translated: CASSPPGGLATHNYNEQFF.

The chain is built from TRBV11-2 and TRBJ2-4; a weak D match, TRBD1 (6 bases). Germline CDR1 is SGHAT and CDR2 is FQNNGV. V was trimmed by 5 bases and J by 8 bases, leaving 16 bases between them. The CDR3 is 14 amino acids. Here the CDR3 reads CASSPTGKGDIQYF. The CDR3 DNA reads TGTGCCAGCAGCCCCACGGGGAAGGGGGACATTCAGTACTTC. Filled out from reference TRBV11-2 and TRBJ2-4, the complete variable domain reads EAGVAQSPRYKIIEKRQSVAFWCNPISGHATLYWYQQILGQGPKLLIQFQNNGVVDDSQLPKDRFSAERLKGVDSTLKIQPAKLEDSAVYLCASSPTGKGDIQYFGAGTRLSVL.